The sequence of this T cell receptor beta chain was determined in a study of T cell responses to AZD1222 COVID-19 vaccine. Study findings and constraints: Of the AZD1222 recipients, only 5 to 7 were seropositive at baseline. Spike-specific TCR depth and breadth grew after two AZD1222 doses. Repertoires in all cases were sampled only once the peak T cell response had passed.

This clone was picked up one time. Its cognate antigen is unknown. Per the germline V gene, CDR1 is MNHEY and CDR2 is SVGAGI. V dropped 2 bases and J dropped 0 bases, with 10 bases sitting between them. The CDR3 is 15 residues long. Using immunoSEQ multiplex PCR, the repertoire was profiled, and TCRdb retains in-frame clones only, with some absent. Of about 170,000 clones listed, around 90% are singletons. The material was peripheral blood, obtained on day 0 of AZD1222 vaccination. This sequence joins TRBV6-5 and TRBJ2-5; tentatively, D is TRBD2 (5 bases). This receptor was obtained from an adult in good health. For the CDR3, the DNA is TGTGCCAGCAGTTACCGCCGGGGTAACCAAGAGACCCAGTACTTC. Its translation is CASSYRRGNQETQYF.